This T cell receptor (beta chain) is from a study of blood T cell repertoires in COVID-19. Study at large: Both acute and convalescent COVID-19 samples were obtained from the United States, Italy and Spain.

Recovered status applied to Cohort 3 donors who had two consecutive negative PCRs. It also applied to those with clearance or with symptom resolution. The authors' processing: Amplification with reference gene primers provided the estimates of nucleated cell counts. Repertoires were generated with immunoSEQ multiplex PCR, while TCRdb's copy carries only in-frame clones and drops some. V and J calls and clone size are those listed in that table; D and trimming were worked out from the DNA. The repertoire holds 200,000 or so clones, with about 84% as singletons. The ends were cut back, 5 bases at V and 0 bases at J, with 10 bases in the middle. This CDR3 is 14 amino acids long. Germline loops: CDR1 LNHDA, CDR2 SQIVND (reference sequence).

Sequencing used PBMCs or T cells enriched from blood (not recorded which). This chain links TRBV19 with TRBJ1-2, with D maybe TRBD1 (5 bases). This clonotype originated in a man in his 60s who had recovered from COVID-19. In DNA form, the CDR3 reads TGTGCCAGTAGTGTACAGGCGACTAACTATGGCTACACCTTC. Protein product: CASSVQATNYGYTF. The complete variable domain, with remaining parts taken from reference TRBV19 and TRBJ1-2, reads DGGITQSPKYLFRKEGQNVTLSCEQNLNHDAMYWYRQDPGQGLRLIYYSQIVNDFQKGDIAEGYSVSREKKESFPLTVTSAQKNPTAFYLCASSVQATNYGYTFGSGTRLTVV.